Below, 5 T cell receptor beta chains from the same sample are listed, as sequenced in a study of CD8+ T cells in alopecia areata. The treatment is: oral pan-JAK inhibitor, 5-10 mg twice daily. Following extraction, RNA underwent reverse transcription to cDNA, which served as the sequencing template. Assay: immunoSEQ multiplex PCR; the TCRdb copy retains only in-frame clones and omits some. Altogether approximately 150,000 clones are present, 86% being singletons, with the ten largest covering under 15%. Sequencing used CD8+ T cells sorted from blood, obtained at week 4, from a patient treated with tofacitinib. These receptors all stem from a human donor with alopecia areata.

V gene TRBV5-4 combines with J gene TRBJ2-5, with TRBD2 matching 9 bases. Germline CDR1 and CDR2: SGHNT and YYREEE (reference sequence). The V and J ends lost 1 base and 0 bases, in that order; junction bases with no gene match: 10. This CDR3 is built from 18 residues. CDR3 loop: CASSLRGGRAIHQETQYF. CDR3 sequence (DNA): TGTGCCAGCAGCTTGCGTGGCGGGAGGGCCATCCACCAAGAGACCCAGTACTTC. The full variable domain, its missing parts supplied by reference TRBV5-4 and TRBJ2-5, is ETGVTQSPTHLIKTRGQQVTLRCSSQSGHNTVSWYQQALGQGPQFIFQYYREEENGRGNFPPRFSGLQFPNYSSELNVNALELDDSALYLCASSLRGGRAIHQETQYFGPGTRLLVL.

The chain uses TRBV5-1 and TRBJ2-7; tentative D call: TRBD2 (7 bases). Germline V lookup: CDR1 SGHRS, CDR2 YFSETQ. Trimming took 1 base from V and 5 from J, leaving 10 bases between them. CDR3 length: 13 amino acids. CDR3 region: CASSLTGGNEQYF. The CDR3 DNA sequence: TGCGCCAGCAGCTTGACGGGGGGCAACGAGCAGTACTTC.

The chain is built from TRBV4-1 and TRBJ2-6; no definite D call. This CDR3 has 18 amino acids. The germline V and J ends were trimmed by 5 bases and 0 bases, with 17 bases remaining between them. Germline values: CDR1 MGHRA, CDR2 YSYEKL. CDR3 coding DNA: TGCGCCAGCAGCGCAGCCTATCAGGCTCGCTCTGGGGCCAACGTCCTGACTTTC. Translated: CASSAAYQARSGANVLTF.

The chain carries TRBV5-5 and TRBJ2-7, with 11 bases fitting TRBD1. The germline V gene has CDR1 SGHKS and CDR2 YYEKEE (reference sequence). The CDR3 spans 14 residues. The V gene end was trimmed by 4 bases and the J gene end by 6 bases; junction bases not matched to a gene: 6. CDR3 region: CASSQWTGGAEQYF. The CDR3 bases are TGTGCCAGCAGCCAATGGACAGGGGGCGCCGAGCAGTACTTC. Combining the CDR3 with reference TRBV5-5 and TRBJ2-7 gives the whole variable domain DAGVTQSPTHLIKTRGQQVTLRCSPISGHKSVSWYQQVLGQGPQFIFQYYEKEERGRGNFPDRFSARQFPNYSSELNVNALLLGDSALYLCASSQWTGGAEQYFGPGTRLTVT.

This clone was picked up a small number of times. The chain joins TRBV7-9 to TRBJ2-1; D possibly uses TRBD1 or TRBD2 (5 bases each). V lost 4 bases, J lost 0 bases, and 16 bases lay in between. This CDR3 region has 17 residues. Germline V lookup: CDR1 SEHNR, CDR2 FQNEAQ (reference sequence). The CDR3 spells CASSSPGRPSSYNEQFF. DNA of the CDR3: TGTGCCAGCAGCTCCCCGGGACGCCCGAGCTCCTACAATGAGCAGTTCTTC.